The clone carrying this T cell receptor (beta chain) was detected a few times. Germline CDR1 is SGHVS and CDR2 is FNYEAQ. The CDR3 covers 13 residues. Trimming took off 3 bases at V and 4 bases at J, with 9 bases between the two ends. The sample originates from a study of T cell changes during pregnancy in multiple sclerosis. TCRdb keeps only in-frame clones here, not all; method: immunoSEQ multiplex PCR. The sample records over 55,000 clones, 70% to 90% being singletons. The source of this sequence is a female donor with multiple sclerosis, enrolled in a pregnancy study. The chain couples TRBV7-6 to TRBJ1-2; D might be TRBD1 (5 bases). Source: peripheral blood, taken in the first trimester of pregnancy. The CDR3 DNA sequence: TGTGCCAGCAGCTTTCAGGGCTTCTATGGCTACACCTTC. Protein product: CASSFQGFYGYTF.